The 15 T cell receptor beta chains presented below share a single source sample, sequenced in a study of blood T cell repertoires in COVID-19. Generated by immunoSEQ multiplex PCR, the TCRdb table keeps only in-frame clones and is missing some. The sample contains roughly 100,000 clones, roughly 76% of which appear only once. Source material: peripheral blood. All receptors come from a woman between 65 and 79 years old with acute or convalescent COVID-19.

The rearrangement joins TRBV24-1 to TRBJ2-3, with D unresolved. Germline V CDR1 and CDR2: KGHDR, SFDVKD. This CDR3 is 13 amino acids long. With 3 bases removed from V and 6 bases from J, the gap between germline ends came to 9 bases. CDR3 in amino acids: CATSDGPNDTQYF. The CDR3 nucleotides read TGTGCCACCAGTGATGGCCCCAACGATACGCAGTATTTT.

This chain joins TRBV14 and TRBJ2-1, with D unclear. Germline CDR1 reads SGHDN; CDR2 reads FVKESK. There are 14 residues in the CDR3. The V end was cut by 2 bases, the J end by 0 bases, with 5 bases between. The CDR3 region has the DNA TGTGCCAGCAGCCAATTAATCTCCTACAATGAGCAGTTCTTC. Protein sequence: CASSQLISYNEQFF.

V and J are TRBV2 and TRBJ2-3; 8 bases are a match to TRBD2. There are 16 residues in the CDR3. V shed 4 bases, J shed 5 bases, and the junction held 11 bases outside the gene matches. From germline, CDR1 is SNHLY and CDR2 FYNNEI. This CDR3 reads CASSGIEGLGEDTQYF. Written as DNA, the CDR3 is TGTGCCAGCAGTGGGATAGAGGGACTAGGGGAAGATACGCAGTATTTT.

The chain is built from TRBV9 and TRBJ2-1, with 9 positions matching TRBD2. The CDR3 has 16 amino acids. Per germline, CDR1 SGDLS and CDR2 YYNGEE. V lost 4 bases, J lost 4 bases, and 9 bases stayed unmatched. In DNA, the CDR3 is TGTGCCAGCAGCCCTTTGGGTAGCGGGGGATACAATGAGCAGTTCTTC. Amino acids: CASSPLGSGGYNEQFF.

The chain carries TRBV29-1 and TRBJ1-2, with TRBD1 matching over 7 bases. Germline CDR1 SQVTM, CDR2 ANQGSEA. J gave up 6 bases and V 6 bases, and 16 bases lay outside the gene matches. The CDR3 spans 15 residues. CDR3 DNA sequence: TGCAGCGTCCCCGAGCCCCCCGCGGGACAGCATGGCTACACCTTC. It specifies CSVPEPPAGQHGYTF.

This chain links TRBV4-1 with TRBJ1-1; D is unclear. The CDR3 is 14 amino acids. Trimming stripped 0 bases from V and 4 bases from J, with 9 bases between. Per the germline V gene, CDR1 is MGHRA and CDR2 is YSYEKL. Here the CDR3 DNA reads TGCGCCAGCAGCCAAGACGAGGATCTCACTGAAGCTTTCTTT. This codes for CASSQDEDLTEAFF.

J is TRBJ2-7 and V is TRBV19; 7 bases are shared with TRBD2. Germline CDR1 LNHDA, CDR2 SQIVND (reference sequence). V lost 2 bases, J lost 6 bases, and 7 bases stayed unmatched. The CDR3 contains 14 residues. Here the CDR3 DNA reads TGTGCCAGTAGTATACAACGGGGGAGGGGCGAGCAGTACTTC. Translating gives CASSIQRGRGEQYF.

V and J are TRBV28 and TRBJ1-4; 7 bases line up with TRBD1. V trimming: 2 bases; J trimming: 5 bases; junction bases outside the gene matches: 5. The germline V gene has CDR1 MDHEN and CDR2 SYDVKM. The CDR3 has 15 residues. The CDR3 loop is CASSLHRGSNEKLFF. The CDR3 coding sequence is TGTGCCAGCAGTTTACACAGGGGTTCCAATGAAAAACTGTTTTTT.

The chain combines TRBV28 with TRBJ1-5, with a tentative D call TRBD1 (6 bases). CDR3 size: 14 residues. Trimming cost V 4 bases and J 7 bases, with 14 bases left between them. Germline V gives CDR1 MDHEN, CDR2 SYDVKM. This chain's CDR3 is CASSSTGATQPQHF. CDR3 nucleotides: TGTGCCAGCAGTTCGACAGGAGCGACCCAGCCCCAGCATTTT.

The genes are TRBV5-1 and TRBJ1-2, with TRBD1 identical over 7 bases. Germline V gene sequence: CDR1 SGHRS, CDR2 YFSETQ. V trimming: 5 bases; J trimming: 4 bases; junction bases outside the gene matches: 5. This CDR3 is built from 13 residues. The CDR3 coding sequence is TGCGCCAGCAGGCCGGGACAGCTCTATGGCTACACCTTC. Protein product: CASRPGQLYGYTF. The complete variable domain, with remaining parts taken from reference TRBV5-1 and TRBJ1-2, reads KAGVTQTPRYLIKTRGQQVTLSCSPISGHRSVSWYQQTPGQGLQFLFEYFSETQRNKGNFPGRFSGRQFSNSRSEMNVSTLELGDSALYLCASRPGQLYGYTFGSGTRLTVV.

The V gene is TRBV5-8, the J gene TRBJ2-1; 11 nucleotides agree with TRBD1. V was pared by 4 bases and J by 6 bases, with 6 bases of the junction left unmatched. The CDR3 length is 15 residues. Germline CDR1 SGHTS, CDR2 YDEGEE. The DNA of the CDR3 is TGTGCCAGCAGCCCCCCCGGGACAGGGGGCAATGAGCAGTTCTTC. It is translated as CASSPPGTGGNEQFF.

The CDR3 loop reads CASSQDSSGGSQYF. In DNA, the CDR3 is TGTGCCAGCAGCCAGGACAGTAGCGGGGGTTCGCAGTATTTT. The J gene is TRBJ2-3, the V gene TRBV9, with 9 positions matching TRBD2. This CDR3 is built from 14 residues. In germline, CDR1 is SGDLS, CDR2 YYNGEE. With 4 bases clipped from V and 10 bases from J, the junction kept 10 bases outside the gene matches. Variable domain in full (rest from reference TRBV9 and TRBJ2-3): DSGVTQTPKHLITATGQRVTLRCSPRSGDLSVYWYQQSLDQGLQFLIQYYNGEERAKGNILERFSAQQFPDLHSELNLSSLELGDSALYFCASSQDSSGGSQYFGPGTRLTVL.

This chain connects TRBV11-2 to TRBJ2-5; D remains ambiguous. CDR1 and CDR2 (germline): SGHAT, FQNNGV. The CDR3 totals 14 residues. The V end lost 1 base, the J end lost 3 bases, and 9 bases lay between the germline ends. CDR3 sequence (DNA): TGTGCCAGCAGCTTAGGTGGCACAAAAGAGACCCAGTACTTC. Protein product: CASSLGGTKETQYF.

The chain has TRBV7-2 and TRBJ2-1; 9 bases line up with TRBD2. With V trimmed by 5 bases and J by 2 bases, 7 bases remained unmatched. Germline-derived CDR1 and CDR2 are SGHTA and FQGNSA. The CDR3 is 16 residues long. The CDR3 DNA sequence: TGTGCCAGCAGCCAAGGGGTAGCGGGGGCCTACAATGAGCAGTTCTTC. Translation gives CASSQGVAGAYNEQFF. Looking up the rest from reference TRBV7-2 and TRBJ2-1 gives the full variable domain: GAGVSQSPSNKVTEKGKDVELRCDPISGHTALYWYRQSLGQGLEFLIYFQGNSAPDKSGLPSDRFSAERTGGSVSTLTIQRTQQEDSAVYLCASSQGVAGAYNEQFFGPGTRLTVL.

The count of this clone is one. This chain links TRBV24-1 with TRBJ2-1; weak D call: TRBD2 (5 bases). The V end lost 10 bases, the J end lost 10 bases, and 10 bases lay between the germline ends. The CDR3 sequence is 10 residues long. Germline V CDR1 and CDR2: KGHDR, SFDVKD. The DNA for the CDR3 is TGTGCCACTCCGGGATGGGAGCAGTTCTTC. This sequence encodes CATPGWEQFF.